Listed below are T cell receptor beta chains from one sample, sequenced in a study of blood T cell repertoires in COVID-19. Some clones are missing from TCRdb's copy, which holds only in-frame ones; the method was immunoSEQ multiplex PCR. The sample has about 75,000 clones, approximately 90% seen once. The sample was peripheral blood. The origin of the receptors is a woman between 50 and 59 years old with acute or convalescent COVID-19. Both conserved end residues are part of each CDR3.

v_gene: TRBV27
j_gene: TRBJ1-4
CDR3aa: CASSNYRGYNEKLFF

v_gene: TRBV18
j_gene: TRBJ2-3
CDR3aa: CASSLGGSPTDTQYF

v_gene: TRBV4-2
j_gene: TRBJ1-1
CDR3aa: CASSQSPGTDNTEAFF

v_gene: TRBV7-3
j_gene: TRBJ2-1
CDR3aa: CASSLYLNNEQFF

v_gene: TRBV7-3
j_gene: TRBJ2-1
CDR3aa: CASSPRDRAYNEQFF

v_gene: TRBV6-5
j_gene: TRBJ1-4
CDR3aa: CASSFGQGGKLFF

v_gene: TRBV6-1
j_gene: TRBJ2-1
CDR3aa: CASSGIAGNSYNEQFF

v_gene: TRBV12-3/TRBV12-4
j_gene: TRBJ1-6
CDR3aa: CASSYRVNSPLHF

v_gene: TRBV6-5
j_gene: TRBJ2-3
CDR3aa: CASEGGPDTQYF

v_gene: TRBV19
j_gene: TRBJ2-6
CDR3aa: CASLAGAGANVLTF

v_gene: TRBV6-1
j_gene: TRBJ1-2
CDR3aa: CASSEAGGRNNYGYTF

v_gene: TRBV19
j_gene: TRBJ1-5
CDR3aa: CASSRQGDNQPQHF

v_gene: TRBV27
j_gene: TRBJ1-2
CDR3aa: CASRAGSDNYGYTF

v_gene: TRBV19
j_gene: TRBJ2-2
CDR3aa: CASSQREETGELFF

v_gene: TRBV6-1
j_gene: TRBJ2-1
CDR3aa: CASSAPWRGGPGEQFF

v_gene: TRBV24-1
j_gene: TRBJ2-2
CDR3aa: CATSARGLAGELFF

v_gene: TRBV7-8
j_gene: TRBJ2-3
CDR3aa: CASSLITNTDTQYF

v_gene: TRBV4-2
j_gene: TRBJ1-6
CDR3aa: CASSPVGDRASPLHF

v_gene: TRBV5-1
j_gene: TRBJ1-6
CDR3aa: CASSSQGFGHSPLHF

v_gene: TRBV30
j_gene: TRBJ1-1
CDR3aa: CAWSEAGHTEAFF

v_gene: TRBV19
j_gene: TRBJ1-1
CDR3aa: CASSIRGQGSWTEAFF

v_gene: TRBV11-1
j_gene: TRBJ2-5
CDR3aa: CASSPVPAGRVGTQYF

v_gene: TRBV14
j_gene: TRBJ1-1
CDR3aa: CASSRSGQGTTEAFF

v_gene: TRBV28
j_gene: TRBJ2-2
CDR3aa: CASSSGTSVGTGELFF

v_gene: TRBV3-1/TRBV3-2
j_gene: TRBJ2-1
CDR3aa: CASSQVVNEQFF

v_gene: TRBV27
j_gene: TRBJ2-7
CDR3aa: CASSLGQGVPHEQYF

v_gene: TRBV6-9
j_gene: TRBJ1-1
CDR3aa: CASSRVTEAFF

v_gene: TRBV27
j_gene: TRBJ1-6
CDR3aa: CAGKPEGEGNSPLHF

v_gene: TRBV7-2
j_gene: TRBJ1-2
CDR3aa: CASSLDKMTRGSGYTF

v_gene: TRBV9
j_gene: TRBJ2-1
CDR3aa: CASSVGLAGGYEQFF

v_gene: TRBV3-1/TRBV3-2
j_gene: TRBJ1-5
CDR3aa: CASRSAAAGCNQPQHF

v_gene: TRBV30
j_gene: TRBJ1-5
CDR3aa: CAWDIGQSNQPQHF

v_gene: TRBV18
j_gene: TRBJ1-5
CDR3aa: CASSPPFAGGRQPQHF

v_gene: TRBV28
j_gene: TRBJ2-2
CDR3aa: CASRTDSNTGELFF

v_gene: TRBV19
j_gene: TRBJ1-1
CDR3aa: CASSIYMNTEAFF

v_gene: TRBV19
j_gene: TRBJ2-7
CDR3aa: CASSMGTGYNEQYF

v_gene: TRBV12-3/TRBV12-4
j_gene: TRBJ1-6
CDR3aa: CASSSGGSPLHF